The source of this T cell receptor beta chain is a study of blood T cell repertoires in COVID-19. Study as a whole: There were acute and convalescent COVID-19 samples, and they came from the United States, Italy and Spain.

Per the authors' pipeline: Cell counts per sample came from amplifying reference gene primers. Sequencing was performed with immunoSEQ multiplex PCR; in TCRdb, only in-frame clones are kept and a portion is missing. The D gene and trimming were derived from the DNA, and the V and J assignments and clone size from that table. Of 110,000 or so clones listed, around 80% are singletons. Sequencing was performed on peripheral blood. The origin of this receptor is a woman aged 80 or over with acute or convalescent COVID-19.

In DNA form, the CDR3 reads TGTGCCAGCAGCTGGCGGGCGGACACTGAAGCTTTCTTT. Amino acids: CASSWRADTEAFF. The chain carries TRBV13 and TRBJ1-1; unclear D gene. V lost 4 bases, J lost 3 bases, and 9 bases lay in between. Germline V gene lookup returns CDR1 PRHDT and CDR2 FYEKMQ (reference sequence). The CDR3 is 13 amino acids.